The entry that follows covers one T cell receptor beta chain sequence. The data stem from a study of blood T cell repertoires in COVID-19. Overall study: Samples came from the United States, Italy and Spain, spanning acute and convalescent COVID-19. PBMCs, B-cell-depleted T cells, or T cells were the source of the cDNA or gDNA that made up the material.

Sequencing used immunoSEQ multiplex PCR; TCRdb keeps in-frame clones, though not all of them. The table shows 200,000 to 300,000 clones, with about 90% occurring only once. With V trimmed by 1 base and J by 2 bases, 7 bases remained unmatched. This CDR3 is 16 amino acids long. Germline-derived CDR1 and CDR2 are SGHAT and FQNNGV. Input material: peripheral blood. The chain links TRBV11-2 to TRBJ2-5; the match to TRBD1 covers 7 bases. The sequence came from a man aged 55 to 70 who had recovered from COVID-19. The CDR3 bases are TGTGCCAGCAGCTTAGGGACAGGACCGTTTCAAGAGACCCAGTACTTC. Translation gives CASSLGTGPFQETQYF.